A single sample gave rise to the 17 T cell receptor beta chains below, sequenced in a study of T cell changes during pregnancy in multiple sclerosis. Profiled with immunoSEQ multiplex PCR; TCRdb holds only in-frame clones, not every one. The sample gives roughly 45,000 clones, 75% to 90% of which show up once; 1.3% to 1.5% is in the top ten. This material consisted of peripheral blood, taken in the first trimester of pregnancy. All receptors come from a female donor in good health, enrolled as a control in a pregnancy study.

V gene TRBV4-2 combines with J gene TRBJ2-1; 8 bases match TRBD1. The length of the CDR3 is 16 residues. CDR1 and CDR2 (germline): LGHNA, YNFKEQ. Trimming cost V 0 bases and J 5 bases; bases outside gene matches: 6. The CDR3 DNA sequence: TGTGCCAGCAGCCAAGATAGGCAGGGGGCTAACAATGAGCAGTTCTTC. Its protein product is CASSQDRQGANNEQFF.

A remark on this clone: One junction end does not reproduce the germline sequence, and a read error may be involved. CDR3 amino acids: CASSRLAGGADTQYF. For the CDR3, the DNA is TGTGCTAGCAGCAGACTAGCGGGTGGAGCCGATACGCAGTATTTT. The chain is built from TRBV7-7 and TRBJ2-3, with 10 bases matching TRBD2. Germline lookup yields CDR1 SSHAT and CDR2 FNYEAQ (reference sequence). CDR3 length: 15 residues.

The CDR3 DNA reads TGTGCCAGCAGCTTACAGGGGACGATTTACGAGCAGTACTTC. Protein product: CASSLQGTIYEQYF. This chain uses TRBV7-2 with TRBJ2-7; possible D gene TRBD1, 6 bases. This CDR3 contains 14 residues. V was clipped by 2 bases and J by 4 bases, with 12 bases between them. Germline V gene sequence: CDR1 SGHTA, CDR2 FQGNSA.

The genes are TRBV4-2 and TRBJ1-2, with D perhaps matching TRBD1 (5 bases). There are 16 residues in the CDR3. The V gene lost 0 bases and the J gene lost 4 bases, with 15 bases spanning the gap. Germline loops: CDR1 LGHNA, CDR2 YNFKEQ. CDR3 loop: CASSQDHGGVGYGYTF. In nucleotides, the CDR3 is TGTGCCAGCAGCCAAGATCATGGGGGGGTGGGCTATGGCTACACCTTC.

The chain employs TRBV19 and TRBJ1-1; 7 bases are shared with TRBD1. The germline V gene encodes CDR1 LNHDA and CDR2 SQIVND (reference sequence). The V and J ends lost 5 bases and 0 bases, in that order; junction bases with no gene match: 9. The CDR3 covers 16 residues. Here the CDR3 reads CASSPNTQGMNTEAFF. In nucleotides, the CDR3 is TGTGCCAGTAGTCCCAACACACAGGGGATGAACACTGAAGCTTTCTTT. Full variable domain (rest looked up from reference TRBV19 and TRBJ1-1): DGGITQSPKYLFRKEGQNVTLSCEQNLNHDAMYWYRQDPGQGLRLIYYSQIVNDFQKGDIAEGYSVSREKKESFPLTVTSAQKNPTAFYLCASSPNTQGMNTEAFFGQGTRLTVV.

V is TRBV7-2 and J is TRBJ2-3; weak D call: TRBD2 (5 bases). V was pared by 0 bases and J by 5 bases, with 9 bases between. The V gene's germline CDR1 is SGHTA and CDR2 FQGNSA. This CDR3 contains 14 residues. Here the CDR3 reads CASSLAGVVDTQYF. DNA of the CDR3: TGTGCCAGCAGCTTAGCGGGAGTTGTAGATACGCAGTATTTT.

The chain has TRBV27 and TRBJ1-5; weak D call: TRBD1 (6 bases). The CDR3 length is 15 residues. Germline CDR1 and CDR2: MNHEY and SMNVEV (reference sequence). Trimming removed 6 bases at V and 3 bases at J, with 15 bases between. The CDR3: CASSDQGTYNQPQHF. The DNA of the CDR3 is TGTGCCAGCAGCGACCAAGGGACATACAATCAGCCCCAGCATTTT.

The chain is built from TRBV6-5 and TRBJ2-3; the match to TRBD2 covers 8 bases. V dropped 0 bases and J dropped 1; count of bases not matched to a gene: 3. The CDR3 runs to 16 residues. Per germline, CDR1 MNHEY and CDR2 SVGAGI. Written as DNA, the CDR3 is TGTGCCAGCAGTTACTCAGAAGCGGGGGGCACAGATACGCAGTATTTT. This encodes CASSYSEAGGTDTQYF.

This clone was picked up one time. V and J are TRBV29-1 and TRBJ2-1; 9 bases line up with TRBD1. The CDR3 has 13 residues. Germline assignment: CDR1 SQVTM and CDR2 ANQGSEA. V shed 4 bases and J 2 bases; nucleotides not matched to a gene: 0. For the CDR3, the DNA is TGCAGCGTTGGGGACAGGGCCTACAATGAGCAGTTCTTC. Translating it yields CSVGDRAYNEQFF.

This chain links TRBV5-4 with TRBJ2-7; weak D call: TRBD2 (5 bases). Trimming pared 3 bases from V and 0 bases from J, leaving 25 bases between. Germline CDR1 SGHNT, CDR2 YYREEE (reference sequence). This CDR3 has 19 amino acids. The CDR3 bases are TGTGCCAGCAGCTCGCGCTCCCTGGGGAGCGTTAAGAACTCCTACGAGCAGTACTTC. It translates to CASSSRSLGSVKNSYEQYF.

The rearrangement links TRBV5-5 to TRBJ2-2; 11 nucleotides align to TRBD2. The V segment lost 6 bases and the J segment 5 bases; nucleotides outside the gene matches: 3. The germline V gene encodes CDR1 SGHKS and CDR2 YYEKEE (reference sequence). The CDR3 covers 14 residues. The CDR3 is CASTLAGGTGELFF. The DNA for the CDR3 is TGTGCCAGCACCTTAGCGGGAGGGACCGGGGAGCTGTTTTTT.

DNA for the CDR3: TGTGCCAGCTCACCTGCCGGGTACGAGCAGTACTTC. Translated, it gives CASSPAGYEQYF. The chain couples TRBV18 to TRBJ2-7; D unresolved. Germline V gene data show CDR1 as KGHSH and CDR2 as LQKENI. The CDR3 has 12 amino acids. V shed 3 bases and J shed 4 bases, with 7 bases lying between them. The full variable domain, completed using reference TRBV18 and TRBJ2-7, is NAGVMQNPRHLVRRRGQEARLRCSPMKGHSHVYWYRQLPEEGLKFMVYLQKENIIDESGMPKERFSAEFPKEGPSILRIQQVVRGDSAAYFCASSPAGYEQYFGPGTRLTVT.

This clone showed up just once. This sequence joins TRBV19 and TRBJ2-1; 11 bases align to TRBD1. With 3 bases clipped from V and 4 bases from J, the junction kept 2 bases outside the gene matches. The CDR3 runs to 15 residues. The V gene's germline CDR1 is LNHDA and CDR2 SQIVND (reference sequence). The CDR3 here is CASSIGTGGYNEQFF. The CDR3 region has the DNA TGTGCCAGTAGTATTGGGACAGGGGGGTACAATGAGCAGTTCTTC.

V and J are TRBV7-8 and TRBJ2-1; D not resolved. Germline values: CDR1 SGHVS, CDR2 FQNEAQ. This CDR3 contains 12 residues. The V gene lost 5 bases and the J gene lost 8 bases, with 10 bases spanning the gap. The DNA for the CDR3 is TGTGCCAGCAGCCCCCTCCGGGATGAGCAGTTCTTC. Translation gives CASSPLRDEQFF.

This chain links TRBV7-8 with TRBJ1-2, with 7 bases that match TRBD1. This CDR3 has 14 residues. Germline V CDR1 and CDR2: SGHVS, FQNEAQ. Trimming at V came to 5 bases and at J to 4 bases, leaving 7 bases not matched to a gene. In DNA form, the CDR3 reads TGTGCCAGCAGCGCCCTGACAGGGCCCTATGGCTACACCTTC. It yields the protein CASSALTGPYGYTF.

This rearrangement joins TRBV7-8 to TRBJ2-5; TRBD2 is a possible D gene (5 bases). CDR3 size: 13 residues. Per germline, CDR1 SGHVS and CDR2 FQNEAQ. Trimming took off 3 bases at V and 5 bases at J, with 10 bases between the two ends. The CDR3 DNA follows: TGTGCCAGCAGCTTTCTCCGGAGGGAGACCCAGTACTTC. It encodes CASSFLRRETQYF.

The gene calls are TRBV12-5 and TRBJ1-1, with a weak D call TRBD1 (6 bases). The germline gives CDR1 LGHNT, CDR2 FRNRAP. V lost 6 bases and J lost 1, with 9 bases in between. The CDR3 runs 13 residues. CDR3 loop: CASGLGANTEAFF. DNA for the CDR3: TGTGCTAGTGGCCTGGGGGCGAACACTGAAGCTTTCTTT.